This T cell receptor (beta chain) was identified during a study of cytomegalovirus exposure and HLA in healthy donors. About the research overall: Membership in the Caucasian-associated ancestry cluster was found for about 80% of fewer than 450 genotyped donors.

Worth noting for this clone: Its antigen is still unknown.

General study findings and limits: While the bulk of TCR sequences proved rare, some public TCRs turned up in many donors. Based on reports, TCR beta sequences accurately predicted HLA-A and HLA-B alleles for most subjects.

V lost 6 bases to trimming and J lost 1 base; unmatched junction nucleotides: 4. The CDR3 spans 14 residues. CDR1 and CDR2 (germline): WSHSY, SAAADI. The PCR contained 60 Vbeta and 13 Jbeta primers. Clones were sequenced by immunoSEQ multiplex PCR, and TCRdb holds only the in-frame ones, with some missing. Among approximately 90,000 clones listed, approximately 77% were seen once. Samples came from healthy bone marrow donors. The receptor's source is a man aged 25 to 40 in good health and CMV-seronegative. Sequencing was done on a sample of PBMCs. The chain links TRBV10-2 to TRBJ2-7, with 9 bases lining up with TRBD1. DNA of the CDR3: TGCGCCAGCAGACCGGGACAGGGATCCTACGAGCAGTACTTC. Translation gives CASRPGQGSYEQYF.